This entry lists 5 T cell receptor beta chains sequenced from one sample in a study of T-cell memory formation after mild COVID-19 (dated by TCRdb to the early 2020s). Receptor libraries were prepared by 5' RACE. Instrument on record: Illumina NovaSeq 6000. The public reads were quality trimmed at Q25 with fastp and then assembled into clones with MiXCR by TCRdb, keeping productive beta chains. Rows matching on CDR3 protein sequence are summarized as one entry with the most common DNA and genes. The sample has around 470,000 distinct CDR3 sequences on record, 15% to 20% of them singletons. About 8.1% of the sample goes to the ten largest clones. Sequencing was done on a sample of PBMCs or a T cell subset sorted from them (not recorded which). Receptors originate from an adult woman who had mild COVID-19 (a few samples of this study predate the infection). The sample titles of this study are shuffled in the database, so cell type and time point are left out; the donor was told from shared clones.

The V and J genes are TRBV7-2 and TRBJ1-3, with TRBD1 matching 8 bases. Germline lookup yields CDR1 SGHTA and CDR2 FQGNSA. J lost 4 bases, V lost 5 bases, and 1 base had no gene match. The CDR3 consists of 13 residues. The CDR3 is CASSRDRGNTIYF. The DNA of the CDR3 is TGTGCCAGCAGCCGGGACAGGGGAAACACCATATATTTT. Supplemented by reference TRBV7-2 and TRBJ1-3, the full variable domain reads GAGVSQSPSNKVTEKGKDVELRCDPISGHTALYWYRQSLGQGLEFLIYFQGNSAPDKSGLPSDRFSAERTGGSVSTLTIQRTQQEDSAVYLCASSRDRGNTIYFGEGSWLTVV.

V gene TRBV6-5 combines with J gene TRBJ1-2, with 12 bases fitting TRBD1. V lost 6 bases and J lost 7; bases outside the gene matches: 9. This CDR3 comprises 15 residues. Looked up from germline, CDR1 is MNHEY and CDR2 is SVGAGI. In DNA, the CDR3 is TGTGCCAGCAGGGTCCGCCGGGACAGGGGGCCTGGCTACACCTTC. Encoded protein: CASRVRRDRGPGYTF.

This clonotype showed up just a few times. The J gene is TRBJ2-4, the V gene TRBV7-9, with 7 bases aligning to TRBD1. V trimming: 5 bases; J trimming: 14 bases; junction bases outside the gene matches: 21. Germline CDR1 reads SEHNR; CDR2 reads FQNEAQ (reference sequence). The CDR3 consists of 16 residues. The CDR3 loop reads CASSPTPGTAERVEYF. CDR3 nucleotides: TGTGCCAGCAGCCCAACCCCCGGGACAGCCGAAAGGGTAGAGTACTTC.

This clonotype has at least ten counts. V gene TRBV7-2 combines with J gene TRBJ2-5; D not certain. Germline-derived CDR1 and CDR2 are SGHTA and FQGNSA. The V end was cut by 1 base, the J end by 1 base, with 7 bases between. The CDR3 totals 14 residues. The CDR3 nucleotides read TGTGCCAGCAGCTTAGGTGGCAGCCAAGAGACCCAGTACTTC. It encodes CASSLGGSQETQYF.

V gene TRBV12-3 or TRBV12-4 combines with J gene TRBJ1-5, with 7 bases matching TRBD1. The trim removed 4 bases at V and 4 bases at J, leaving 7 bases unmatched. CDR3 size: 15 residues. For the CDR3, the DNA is TGTGCCAGCAGTTCGTCGACAGGGACTAATCAGCCCCAGCATTTT. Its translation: CASSSSTGTNQPQHF.